These 9 T cell receptor beta chains were sequenced from one sample in a study of Ad26.COV2.S vaccination and SARS-CoV-2 variants. This table comes from immunoSEQ multiplex PCR, and its TCRdb copy is limited to in-frame clones, with some not included. In the table there are about 330,000 clones, roughly nine tenths of which are singletons. The treatment: about 20 received Ad26.COV2.S at low or high dose, single or two shots; roughly 5 received placebo; per-sample allocation not given. Following the first vaccine or placebo injection, samples were taken on day 63. The sample consisted of peripheral blood, taken in a trial of Ad26.COV2.S vaccine versus placebo. Receptors originate from a person between 18 and 60 years old who received the Ad26.COV2.S COVID-19 vaccine or a placebo.

V is TRBV6-1 and J is TRBJ2-7; the match to TRBD1 covers 8 bases. Per germline, CDR1 MNHNS and CDR2 SASEGT. The J segment lost 1 base and the V segment lost 4 bases, leaving 9 bases of the junction unmatched. The CDR3 spans 16 residues. The CDR3 sequence is CASSAVRTGLSYEQYV. Written as DNA, the CDR3 is TGTGCCAGCAGTGCTGTTAGGACAGGGCTGTCCTACGAGCAGTACGTC.

The gene calls are TRBV12-3 or TRBV12-4 and TRBJ1-1; TRBD1 is a possible D gene (6 bases). This CDR3 contains 12 residues. The V end was cut by 4 bases, the J end by 10 bases, with 13 bases between. The CDR3 here is CASSYDRIRAFF. The CDR3 DNA is TGTGCCAGCAGTTACGACAGGATCAGAGCTTTCTTT.

The chain has TRBV29-1 and TRBJ1-1; 8 nucleotides align to TRBD1. CDR3 length equals 12 residues. Trimming cost V 5 bases and J 4 bases; bases outside gene matches: 3. Germline-derived CDR1 and CDR2 are SQVTM and ANQGSEA. CDR3 residues: CSVLGQGTEAFF. CDR3 DNA: TGCAGCGTTCTAGGACAGGGCACTGAAGCTTTCTTT.

The genes are TRBV6-2 or TRBV6-3 and TRBJ1-2; D uncertain. CDR1 is MNHEY, CDR2 SVGEGT, per germline. Between the trimmed V and J ends, which lost 3 bases and 7 bases, there was a span of 9 bases. The CDR3 has 12 residues. The CDR3 spells CASSYSGGGYTF. In nucleotides, the CDR3 is TGTGCCAGCAGTTATAGTGGAGGTGGCTACACCTTC.

The chain employs TRBV5-6 and TRBJ1-2; the D gene is possibly TRBD1 (5 bases). V dropped 4 bases and J dropped 4 bases, with 11 bases sitting between them. The CDR3 totals 13 residues. Per the germline V gene, CDR1 is SGHDT and CDR2 is YYEEEE. Written as DNA, the CDR3 is TGTGCCAGCAGCGGTTCTACAGGCTATGGCTACACCTTC. It encodes CASSGSTGYGYTF.

This sequence joins TRBV27 and TRBJ1-2; 9 nucleotides match TRBD1. There are 14 residues in the CDR3. CDR1 and CDR2 from the germline V gene are MNHEY and SMNVEV (reference sequence). Trimming removed 4 bases from V and 5 bases from J; junction bases left unmatched: 5. CDR3 loop: CASSSRTGAYGYTF. In DNA form, the CDR3 reads TGTGCCAGCAGTTCAAGGACAGGGGCGTATGGCTACACCTTC.

This chain joins TRBV12-5 and TRBJ1-5; D ambiguous. CDR3 size: 12 residues. Germline loops: CDR1 LGHNT, CDR2 FRNRAP. V was clipped by 8 bases and J by 0 bases, with 5 bases between them. CDR3 coding DNA: TGTGCTAGTCGTGGTAGCAATCAGCCCCAGCATTTT. Translation: CASRGSNQPQHF.

The chain links TRBV11-2 to TRBJ2-1, with 10 positions matching TRBD2. The V and J ends lost 5 bases and 8 bases, in that order; junction bases with no gene match: 18. Per germline, CDR1 SGHAT and CDR2 FQNNGV. CDR3 length equals 18 residues. The DNA for the CDR3 is TGTGCCAGCAGCCCCCCCGGAGGAGCGGGAGGGTTAATGCATGAGCAGTTCTTC. This codes for CASSPPGGAGGLMHEQFF.

The chain recombines TRBV5-1 with TRBJ2-3; D remains ambiguous. CDR1 SGHRS and CDR2 YFSETQ come from the germline V gene. This CDR3 region has 13 residues. V was cut by 5 bases and J by 1 base, with 8 bases left in between. CDR3 amino acids: CASRHQGTDTQYF. The CDR3 region has the DNA TGCGCCAGCAGACACCAGGGCACAGATACGCAGTATTTT. Full variable domain (remainder filled in from reference TRBV5-1 and TRBJ2-3): KAGVTQTPRYLIKTRGQQVTLSCSPISGHRSVSWYQQTPGQGLQFLFEYFSETQRNKGNFPGRFSGRQFSNSRSEMNVSTLELGDSALYLCASRHQGTDTQYFGPGTRLTVL.